Following are 8 T cell receptor beta chains from one sample sequenced in a study of T cells in Graves' hyperthyroidism and ophthalmopathy. Amplified regions were TCR beta CDR3 sequences from RNA transcripts. A first-round RT-PCR of the TCR CDR3 used the HTBI primer set. In TCRdb, the multiplex PCR reads were re-called with MiXCR into one record per CDR3 protein. Here the sample spans a few hundred thousand distinct CDR3 sequences, 15% being singletons. Sequencing input: blood. The receptor set was obtained from a woman younger than 45 with Graves' hyperthyroidism.

This clonotype was seen at least ten times. The genes are TRBV7-8 and TRBJ2-1; the match to TRBD2 covers 8 bases. The ends lost 5 bases at V and 1 base at J; junction bases unmatched: 7. Germline values: CDR1 SGHVS, CDR2 FQNEAQ. This CDR3 is 16 amino acids long. CDR3 in DNA: TGTGCCAGCAGCGTAGATAGCGGGATGTCCTACAATGAGCAGTTCTTC. Protein sequence: CASSVDSGMSYNEQFF.

There are a few counts of this clonotype. The chain uses TRBV27 and TRBJ1-5; 8 bases are a match to TRBD1. The CDR3 runs to 14 residues. The ends lost 6 bases at V and 6 bases at J; junction bases unmatched: 7. The V gene's germline CDR1 is MNHEY and CDR2 SMNVEV (reference sequence). CDR3 nucleotides: TGTGCCAGCAGCTCACAGGGGGTTAGTCAGCCCCAGCATTTT. As protein: CASSSQGVSQPQHF.

This clonotype occurred many times. The chain combines TRBV20-1 with TRBJ2-7, with 8 bases aligning to TRBD2. Trimming at V came to 0 bases and at J to 8 bases, leaving 18 bases not matched to a gene. CDR1 is DFQATT and CDR2 is SNEGSKA in the germline V gene (reference sequence). The CDR3 loop spans 17 amino acids. The CDR3 region has the DNA TGCAGTGCTAGAGATCGGGGGACTAGTTCAGCCCCCCAACAGCAGTACTTC. Protein sequence: CSARDRGTSSAPQQQYF.

This clonotype has more than one count but fewer than ten. The chain employs TRBV29-1 and TRBJ2-7; the D is unclear. The CDR3 length is 15 residues. CDR1 SQVTM and CDR2 ANQGSEA come from the germline V gene. V lost 4 bases to trimming and J lost 7 bases, with 23 bases between them. The DNA for the CDR3 is TGCAGCGTTGTGCCACAACCACCGGAGATTGGGGAGCAGTACTTC. It yields the protein CSVVPQPPEIGEQYF.

This clonotype was seen repeatedly, ten times or more. The V and J genes are TRBV7-8 and TRBJ2-3; the match to TRBD2 covers 12 bases. Germline V CDR1 and CDR2: SGHVS, FQNEAQ. V dropped 5 bases and J dropped 1; count of bases not matched to a gene: 4. The CDR3 loop spans 16 amino acids. DNA for the CDR3: TGTGCCAGCAGCGCGACTAGCGGGAGTGGCACAGATACGCAGTATTTT. Residues: CASSATSGSGTDTQYF.

The table lists this clonotype with many counts. The chain couples TRBV12-3 or TRBV12-4 to TRBJ2-1, with TRBD2 matching over 13 bases. The CDR3 covers 14 residues. The V segment lost 9 bases and the J segment 4 bases; nucleotides outside the gene matches: 3. The CDR3 coding sequence is TGTGCCAGTATGGGACTAGCGGGGTACAATGAGCAGTTCTTC. Translated, it gives CASMGLAGYNEQFF.

This clonotype was seen a few times. The chain couples TRBV7-9 to TRBJ1-3; no clear D. Germline values: CDR1 SEHNR, CDR2 FQNEAQ (reference sequence). The CDR3 sequence is 16 residues long. The V end lost 4 bases, the J end lost 5 bases, and 18 bases lay between the germline ends. The CDR3 nucleotides are TGTGCCAGCAGCTCTCGGTCCCCAGAGACCCGAAACACCATATATTTT. This sequence encodes CASSSRSPETRNTIYF.

This clonotype was recorded only once. This may stem from a read error, because a much larger clone lies one nucleotide away. This CDR3 reads CASSLGQGSYGYTF. In DNA, the CDR3 is TGCGCCAGCAGCTTGGGACAGGGAAGCTATGGCTACACCTTC. This chain joins TRBV5-1 and TRBJ1-2, with TRBD1 matching 7 bases. The germline CDR1 and CDR2 sequences are SGHRS and YFSETQ. This CDR3 contains 14 residues. The trim removed 0 bases at V and 4 bases at J, leaving 3 bases unmatched.